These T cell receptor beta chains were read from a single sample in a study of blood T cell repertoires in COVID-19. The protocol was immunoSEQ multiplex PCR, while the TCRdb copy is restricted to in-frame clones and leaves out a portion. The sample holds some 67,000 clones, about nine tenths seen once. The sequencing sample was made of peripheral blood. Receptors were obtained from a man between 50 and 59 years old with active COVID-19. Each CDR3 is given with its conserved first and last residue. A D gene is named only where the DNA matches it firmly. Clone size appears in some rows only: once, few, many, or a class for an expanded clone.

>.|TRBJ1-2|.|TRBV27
TGTGCCAGCAGTTTAGCGGGCTCGTATGGCTACACCTTC
CASSLAGSYGYTF
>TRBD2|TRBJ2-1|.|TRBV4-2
TGTGCCAGCACCAAAGAGGACTTGGCGAGCGGGAGTTGGTATGAGCAGTTCTTC
CASTKEDLASGSWYEQFF
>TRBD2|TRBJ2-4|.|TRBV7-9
TGTGCCAGCAGCTTGACGGCTGGGAGGGGTCAACTGGGGGTAATTCAGTACTTC
CASSLTAGRGQLGVIQYF
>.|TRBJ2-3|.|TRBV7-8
TGTGCCAGCAGCTTAGTCGGGGGTTCGGATGACACAGATACGCAGTATTTT
CASSLVGGSDDTDTQYF
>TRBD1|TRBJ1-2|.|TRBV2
TGTGCCAGCAGGGGCCCCGGGACAGGGTATGGCTACACCTTC
CASRGPGTGYGYTF
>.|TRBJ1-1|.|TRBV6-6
TGTGCCGGCAAGGGGACTCGGTCCACCGAAGCTTTCTTT
CAGKGTRSTEAFF
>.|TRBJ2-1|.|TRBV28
TGTGCCAGCAGTTTCCTCCGGGACAAACCCTTCTACAATGAGCAGTTCTTC
CASSFLRDKPFYNEQFF
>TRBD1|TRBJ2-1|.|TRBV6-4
TGTGCCAGCAGTGACTCAGACAGGGGAACTGAGCAGTTCTTC
CASSDSDRGTEQFF
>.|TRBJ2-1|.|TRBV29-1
TGCAGCGTTGACGGGGGAGGTAATGAGCAGTTCTTC
CSVDGGGNEQFF
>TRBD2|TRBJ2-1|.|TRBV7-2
TGTGCCAGCAGCCTGGGACTAGCGGGAGGCCTAAAGAACAATGAGCAGTTCTTC
CASSLGLAGGLKNNEQFF
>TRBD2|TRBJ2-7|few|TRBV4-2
TGTGCCAGCAGCCAAAGGGACTACCCTCACGAGCAGTACTTC
CASSQRDYPHEQYF
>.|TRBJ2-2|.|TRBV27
TGTGCCAGCAGGCCTACAGGGCCAGGGAACACCGGGGAGCTGTTTTTT
CASRPTGPGNTGELFF
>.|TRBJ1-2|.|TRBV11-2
TGTGCCAGCAGCCGGGTAGGACAGAACTATGGCTACACCTTC
CASSRVGQNYGYTF
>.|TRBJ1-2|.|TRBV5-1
TGCGCCAGCAGCTTGGCCTCTGACCGTACTATCTATGGCTACACCTTC
CASSLASDRTIYGYTF
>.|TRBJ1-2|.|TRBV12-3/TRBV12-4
TGTGCCAGCAGTAATACAGGGATGTATGGCTACACCTTC
CASSNTGMYGYTF
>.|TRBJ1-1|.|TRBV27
TGTGCCAGCAGTTTATCCGGGGGTTGGAACACTGAAGCTTTCTTT
CASSLSGGWNTEAFF
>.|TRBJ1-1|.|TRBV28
TGTGCCAGCAGGGGGGGAATGAACACTGAAGCTTTCTTT
CASRGGMNTEAFF
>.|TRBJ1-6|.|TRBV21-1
TGTGCCAGCAGCAAAGAGGGGCTGGGCCGTAAATCACCCCTCCACTTT
CASSKEGLGRKSPLHF
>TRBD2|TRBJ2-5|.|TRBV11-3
TGTGCCAGCAGCATGACTAGCGGCGCAGAGACCCAGTACTTC
CASSMTSGAETQYF
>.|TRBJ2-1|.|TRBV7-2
TGTGCCAGCAGCTTAGTCGGTTCGGGATCATGGAATGAGCAGTTCTTC
CASSLVGSGSWNEQFF
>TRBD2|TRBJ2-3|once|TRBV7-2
TGTGCCAGCAGCTTGGAACTAGCGGTTAACACAGATACGCAGTATTTT
CASSLELAVNTDTQYF
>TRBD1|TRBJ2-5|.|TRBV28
TGTGCCAGCAGTTCCTTTACAGGGGTAGGGGAGACCCAGTACTTC
CASSSFTGVGETQYF
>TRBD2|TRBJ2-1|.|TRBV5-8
TGTGCCAGCAGCTTGTGGGTTGGCGGGAGGGCGAAGAATGAGCAGTTCTTC
CASSLWVGGRAKNEQFF